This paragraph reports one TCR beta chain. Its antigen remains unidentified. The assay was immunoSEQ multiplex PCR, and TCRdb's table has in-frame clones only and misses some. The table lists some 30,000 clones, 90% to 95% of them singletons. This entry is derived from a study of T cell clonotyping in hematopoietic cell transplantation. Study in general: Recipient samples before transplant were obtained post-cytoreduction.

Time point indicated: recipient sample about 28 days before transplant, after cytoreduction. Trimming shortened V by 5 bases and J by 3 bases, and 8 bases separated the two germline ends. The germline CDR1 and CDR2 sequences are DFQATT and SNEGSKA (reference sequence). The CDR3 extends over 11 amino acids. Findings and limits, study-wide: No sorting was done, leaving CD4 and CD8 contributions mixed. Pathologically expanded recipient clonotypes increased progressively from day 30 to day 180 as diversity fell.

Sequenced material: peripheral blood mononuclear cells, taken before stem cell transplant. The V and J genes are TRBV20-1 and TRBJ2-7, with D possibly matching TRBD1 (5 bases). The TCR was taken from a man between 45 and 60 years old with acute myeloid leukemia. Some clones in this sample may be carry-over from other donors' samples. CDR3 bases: TGCAGTGCTCTTACAGGCTACGAGCAGTACTTC. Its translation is CSALTGYEQYF.